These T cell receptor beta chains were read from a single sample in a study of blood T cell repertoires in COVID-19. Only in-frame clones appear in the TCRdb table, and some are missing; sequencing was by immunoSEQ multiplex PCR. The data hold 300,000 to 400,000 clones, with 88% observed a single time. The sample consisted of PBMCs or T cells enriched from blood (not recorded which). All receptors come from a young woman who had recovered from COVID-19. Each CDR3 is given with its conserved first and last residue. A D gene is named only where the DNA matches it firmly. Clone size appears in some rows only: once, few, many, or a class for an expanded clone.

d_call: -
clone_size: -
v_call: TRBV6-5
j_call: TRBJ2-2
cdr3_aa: CASSLAFGSGELFF
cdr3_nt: TGTGCCAGCAGTTTGGCCTTCGGGTCCGGGGAGCTGTTTTTT

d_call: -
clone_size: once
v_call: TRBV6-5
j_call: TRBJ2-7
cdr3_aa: CASSNRWAEQYF
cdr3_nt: TGTGCCAGCAGTAACCGGTGGGCCGAGCAGTACTTC

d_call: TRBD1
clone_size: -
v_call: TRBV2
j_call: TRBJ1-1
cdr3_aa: CASSPTGHTEAFF
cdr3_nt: TGTGCCAGCAGTCCGACAGGGCACACTGAAGCTTTCTTT

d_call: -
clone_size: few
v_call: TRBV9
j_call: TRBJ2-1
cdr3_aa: CASSHGGSHEQFF
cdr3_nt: TGTGCCAGCAGCCACGGGGGTAGCCACGAGCAGTTCTTC

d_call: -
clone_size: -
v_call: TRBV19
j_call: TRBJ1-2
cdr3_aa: CASSISRNYGYTF
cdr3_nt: TGTGCCAGTAGTATTTCGAGAAACTATGGCTACACCTTC

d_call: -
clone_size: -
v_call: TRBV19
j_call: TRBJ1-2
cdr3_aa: CASSIADTGFADGYTF
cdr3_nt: TGTGCCAGTAGTATTGCGGATACAGGGTTCGCCGATGGCTACACCTTC

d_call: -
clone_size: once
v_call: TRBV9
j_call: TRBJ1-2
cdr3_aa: CASSANYGYTF
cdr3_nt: TGTGCCAGCAGCGCAAACTATGGCTACACCTTC

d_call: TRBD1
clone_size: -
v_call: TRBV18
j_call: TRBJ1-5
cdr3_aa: CASSSIPGQGLVNQPQHF
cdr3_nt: TGTGCCAGCTCGAGCATACCGGGACAGGGGTTGGTTAATCAGCCCCAGCATTTT

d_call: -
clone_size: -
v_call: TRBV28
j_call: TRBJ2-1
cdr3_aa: CASSFRGTYNEQFF
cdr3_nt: TGTGCCAGCAGTTTCCGGGGGACCTACAATGAGCAGTTCTTC

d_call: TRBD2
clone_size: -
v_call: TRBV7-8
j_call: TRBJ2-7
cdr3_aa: CASRAGVSSYEQYF
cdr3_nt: TGTGCCAGCAGGGCGGGAGTGTCCTCCTACGAGCAGTACTTC

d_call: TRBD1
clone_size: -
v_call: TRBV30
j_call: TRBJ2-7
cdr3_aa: CAWSASRTGGTYEQYF
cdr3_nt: TGTGCCTGGAGTGCGTCTAGGACAGGGGGGACCTACGAGCAGTACTTC

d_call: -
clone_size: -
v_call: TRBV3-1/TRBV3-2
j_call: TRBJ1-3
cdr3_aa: CASSQDNSGNTIYF
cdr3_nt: TGTGCCAGCAGCCAAGACAACTCTGGAAACACCATATATTTT

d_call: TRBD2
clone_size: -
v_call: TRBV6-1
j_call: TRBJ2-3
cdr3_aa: CASSDGLAGAIGTDTQYF
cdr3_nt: TGTGCCAGCAGTGACGGACTAGCGGGGGCCATAGGGACAGATACGCAGTATTTT

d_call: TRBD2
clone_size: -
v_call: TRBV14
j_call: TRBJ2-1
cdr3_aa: CASSQGGGLAGFYEQFF
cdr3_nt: TGTGCCAGCAGCCAAGGCGGGGGGCTAGCGGGGTTTTATGAGCAGTTCTTC

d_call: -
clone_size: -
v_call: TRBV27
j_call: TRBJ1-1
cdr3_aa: CASSLSFSAEAFF
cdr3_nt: TGTGCCAGCAGTTTATCGTTCAGCGCTGAAGCTTTCTTT

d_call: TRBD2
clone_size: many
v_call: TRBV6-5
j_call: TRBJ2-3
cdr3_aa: CASRRGLAGTDTQYF
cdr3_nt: TGTGCCAGCAGAAGAGGACTAGCGGGCACAGATACGCAGTATTTT